This TCR beta chain came from a study of blood T cell repertoires in COVID-19. Study as a whole: The samples span acute and convalescent COVID-19 from the United States, Italy and Spain.

CDR3 size: 16 residues. Germline assignment: CDR1 SGHNT and CDR2 YENEEA. V lost 5 bases and J lost 1; bases outside the gene matches: 7. Sequencing used immunoSEQ multiplex PCR; TCRdb keeps in-frame clones, though not all of them. This sample has about 220,000 clones; 80% occur once, and the top ten carry around 7.7%. The sample consisted of peripheral blood. V usage is TRBV11-3 and J usage is TRBJ2-2; the match to TRBD1 covers 7 bases. This receptor was obtained from an older woman with acute or convalescent COVID-19. CDR3 sequence reads: CASSLGGQRNTGELFF. CDR3 DNA: TGTGCCAGCAGCCTAGGGGGACAGAGGAACACCGGGGAGCTGTTTTTT.